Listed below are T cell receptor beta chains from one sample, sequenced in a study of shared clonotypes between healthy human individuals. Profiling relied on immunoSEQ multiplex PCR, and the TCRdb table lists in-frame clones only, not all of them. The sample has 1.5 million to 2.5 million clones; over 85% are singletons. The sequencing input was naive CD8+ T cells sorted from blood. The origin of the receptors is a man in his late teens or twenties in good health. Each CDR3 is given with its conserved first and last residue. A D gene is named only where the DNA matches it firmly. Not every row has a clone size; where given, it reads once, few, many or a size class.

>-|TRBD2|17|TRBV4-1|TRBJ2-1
TGCGCCAGCAGCCAAGATCCAGCGGGAGGGCCTAGCGATGAGCAGTTCTTC
CASSQDPAGGPSDEQFF
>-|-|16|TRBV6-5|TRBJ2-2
TGTGCCAGCAGTTACCGGGGGCAGGGGAACACCGGGGAGCTGTTTTTT
CASSYRGQGNTGELFF
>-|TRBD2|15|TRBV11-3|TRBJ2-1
TGTGCCAGCAGCTTAGGGACTAGCGCTCGAAATGAGCAGTTCTTC
CASSLGTSARNEQFF
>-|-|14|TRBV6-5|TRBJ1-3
TGTGCCAGCAATGACGGGACTTATGGAAACACCATATATTTT
CASNDGTYGNTIYF
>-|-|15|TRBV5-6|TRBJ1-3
TGTGCCAGCAGCTTCGGGGCAGGGCCGGGAAACACCATATATTTT
CASSFGAGPGNTIYF
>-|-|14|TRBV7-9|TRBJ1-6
TGTGCCAGCAGCGAGACAGAGTATAATTCACCCCTCCACTTT
CASSETEYNSPLHF
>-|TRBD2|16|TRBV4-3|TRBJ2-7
TGCGCCAGCAGCCAGTCACTAGCGGGAGCCTTCTACGAGCAGTACTTC
CASSQSLAGAFYEQYF
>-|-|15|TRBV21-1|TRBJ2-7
TGTGCCAGCAGCCCTTCCGGGACAGATTCCTACGAGCAGTACTTC
CASSPSGTDSYEQYF
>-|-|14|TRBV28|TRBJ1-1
TGTGCCAGCAGTTTGAACAAGTTGAACACTGAAGCTTTCTTT
CASSLNKLNTEAFF
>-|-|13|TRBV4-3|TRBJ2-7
TGCGCCAGCAGCCAAGCCAGGGGCTACGAGCAGTACTTC
CASSQARGYEQYF
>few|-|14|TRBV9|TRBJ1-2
TGTGCCAGCAGCGTAGGGTCAACTAACTATGGCTACACCTTC
CASSVGSTNYGYTF
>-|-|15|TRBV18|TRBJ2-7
TGTGCCAGCTCCCTGAGGAGCGGCCGCTCCTACGAGCAGTACTTC
CASSLRSGRSYEQYF
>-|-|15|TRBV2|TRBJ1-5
TGTGCCAGCAGTGAGGACAGCCAAGACAATCAGCCCCAGCATTTT
CASSEDSQDNQPQHF
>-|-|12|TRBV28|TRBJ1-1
TGTGCCAGCAGTATACTAGACAATGAAGCTTTCTTT
CASSILDNEAFF
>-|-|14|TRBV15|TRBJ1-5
TGTGCCACCAGCAGAGGGGGCGAGAATCAGCCCCAGCATTTT
CATSRGGENQPQHF
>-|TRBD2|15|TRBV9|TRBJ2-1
TGTGCCAGCAGCGTAGCGGGGGGGCCTAACAATGAGCAGTTCTTC
CASSVAGGPNNEQFF